This T cell receptor beta chain came from a study of blood T cell repertoires in COVID-19. Study overall: Specimens from acute and convalescent COVID-19 originated in the United States, Italy and Spain.

Per the germline V gene, CDR1 is MNHEY and CDR2 is SVGAGI. The CDR3 runs to 14 residues. The V gene end was trimmed by 6 bases and the J gene end by 1 base; junction bases not matched to a gene: 5. The protocol was immunoSEQ multiplex PCR, while the TCRdb copy is restricted to in-frame clones and leaves out a portion. The repertoire holds 40,000 to 50,000 clones, with more than 85% as singletons. The chain employs TRBV6-5 and TRBJ2-7; 8 nucleotides line up with TRBD1. This clonotype was sampled from a man aged 35 to 55 with active COVID-19. Sequenced material: peripheral blood. CDR3 nucleotides: TGTGCCAGCAGGGACCGGGACAGGTCCTACGAGCAGTACTTC. This gives the protein CASRDRDRSYEQYF.